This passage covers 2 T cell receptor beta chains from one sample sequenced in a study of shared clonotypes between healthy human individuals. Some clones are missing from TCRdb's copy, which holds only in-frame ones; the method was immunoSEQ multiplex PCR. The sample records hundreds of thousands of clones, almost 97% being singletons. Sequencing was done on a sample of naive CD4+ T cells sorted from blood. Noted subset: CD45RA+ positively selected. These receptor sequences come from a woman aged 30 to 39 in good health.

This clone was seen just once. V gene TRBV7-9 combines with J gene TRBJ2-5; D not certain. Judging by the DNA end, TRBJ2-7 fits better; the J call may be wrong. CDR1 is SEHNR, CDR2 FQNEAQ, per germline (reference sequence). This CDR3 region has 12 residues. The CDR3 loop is CASSYEHYEQYF. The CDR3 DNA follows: TGTGCCAGCAGCTACGAGCACTACGAGCAGTACTTC.

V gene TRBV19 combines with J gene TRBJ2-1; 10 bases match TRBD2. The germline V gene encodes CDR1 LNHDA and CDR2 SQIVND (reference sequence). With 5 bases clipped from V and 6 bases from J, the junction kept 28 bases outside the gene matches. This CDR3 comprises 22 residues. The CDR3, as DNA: TGTGCCAGTAGTGATTGGTACAGCACCGGGACTAGCGAGAGCAGAGTAGGCAATGAGCAGTTCTTC. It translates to CASSDWYSTGTSESRVGNEQFF.